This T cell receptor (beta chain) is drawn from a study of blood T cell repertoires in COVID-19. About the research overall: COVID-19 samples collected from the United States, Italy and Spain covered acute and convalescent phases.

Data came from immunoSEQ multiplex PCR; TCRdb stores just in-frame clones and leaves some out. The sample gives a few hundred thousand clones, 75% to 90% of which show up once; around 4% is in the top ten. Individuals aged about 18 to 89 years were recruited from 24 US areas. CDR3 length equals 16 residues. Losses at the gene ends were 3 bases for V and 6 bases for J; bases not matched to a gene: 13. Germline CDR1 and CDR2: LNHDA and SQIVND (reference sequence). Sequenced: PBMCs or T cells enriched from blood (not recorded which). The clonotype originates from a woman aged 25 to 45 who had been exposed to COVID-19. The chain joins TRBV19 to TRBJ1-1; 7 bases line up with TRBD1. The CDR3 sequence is CASSMRQGGLDAEAFF. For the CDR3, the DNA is TGTGCCAGTAGTATGAGGCAGGGGGGCCTCGATGCTGAAGCTTTCTTT.